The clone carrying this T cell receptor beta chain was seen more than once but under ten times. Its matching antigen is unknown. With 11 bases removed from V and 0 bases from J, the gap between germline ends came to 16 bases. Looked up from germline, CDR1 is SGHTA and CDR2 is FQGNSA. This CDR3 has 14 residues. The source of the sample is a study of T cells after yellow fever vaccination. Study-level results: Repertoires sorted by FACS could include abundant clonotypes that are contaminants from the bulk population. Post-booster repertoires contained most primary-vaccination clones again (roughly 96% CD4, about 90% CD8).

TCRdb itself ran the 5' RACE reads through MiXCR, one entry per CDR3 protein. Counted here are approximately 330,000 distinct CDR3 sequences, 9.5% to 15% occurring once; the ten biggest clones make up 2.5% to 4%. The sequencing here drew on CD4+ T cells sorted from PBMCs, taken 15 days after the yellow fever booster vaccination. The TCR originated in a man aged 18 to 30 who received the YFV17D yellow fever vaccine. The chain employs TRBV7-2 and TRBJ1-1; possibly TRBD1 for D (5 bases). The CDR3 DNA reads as TGTGCCTCCTCCCGGGGACGGATGAACACTGAAGCTTTCTTT. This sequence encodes CASSRGRMNTEAFF.